This T cell receptor (beta chain) was profiled in a study of cytomegalovirus exposure and HLA in healthy donors. Study-wide context: Previous work identified 100 million or so unique TCR beta sequences from around 200 million T cells.

Primers included in the PCR were 60 Vbeta and 13 Jbeta primers. In the original workflow: Later work found around 72 million unique TCR beta chains, with roughly 11 million shared. The protocol was immunoSEQ multiplex PCR, while the TCRdb copy is restricted to in-frame clones and leaves out a portion. The DNA gave D and trimming, while V, J and clone size come from that table. The sample table sets out about 130,000 clones. Findings and caveats of the study: Both high specificity and high sensitivity reportedly marked the classifier's diagnosis of cytomegalovirus status.

The donors were healthy bone marrow donors. Turning to this clone: No antigen is known for it.

This CDR3 contains 14 residues. Trimming pared 3 bases from V and 2 bases from J, leaving 11 bases between. The germline CDR1 and CDR2 sequences are SEHNR and FQNEAQ (reference sequence). The rearrangement joins TRBV7-9 to TRBJ2-7; tentatively, D is TRBD1 (5 bases). This receptor was taken from a man aged 18 to 29 in good health and CMV-seronegative. Sequencing input: PBMCs. The CDR3 reads CASSFLDTAYEQYF. As DNA, the CDR3 is TGTGCCAGCAGCTTCTTGGACACGGCCTACGAGCAGTACTTC.